The clone carrying this T cell receptor beta chain was detected only a few times. The data stem from a study of blood T cell repertoires in COVID-19. On the study more broadly: Italy, Spain and the United States were the sources of the convalescent and acute COVID-19 samples. Sources were T cells, B-cell-depleted T cells, or PBMCs; the material itself was cDNA or gDNA.

This CDR3 region has 15 residues. With 0 bases clipped from V and 0 bases from J, the junction kept 0 bases outside the gene matches. Germline V CDR1 and CDR2: SGHRS, YFSETQ. Per the study methods: Estimation of nucleated cell counts was performed using reference gene primer amplification. Measured with immunoSEQ multiplex PCR; TCRdb has only the in-frame clones, and not every one. V and J calls and clone size follow that table, whereas D and trimming were derived from the DNA. The data contain some 48,000 clones, 86% of them singletons. This receptor was taken from a human donor in a cohort sampled during active COVID-19. The chain recombines TRBV5-1 with TRBJ1-5; 7 nucleotides line up with TRBD1. Sequencing was performed on peripheral blood. The CDR3 protein is CASSLGDSSNQPQHF. The CDR3 bases are TGCGCCAGCAGCTTGGGGGACAGTAGCAATCAGCCCCAGCATTTT.